One TCR beta chain is described in this entry. V gave up 7 bases and J gave up 8 bases, with 14 bases separating them. This CDR3 has 12 residues. Germline assignment: CDR1 SQVTM and CDR2 ANQGSEA. Here immunoSEQ multiplex PCR was the method, and the copy in TCRdb shows in-frame clones only, minus some. The sample shows some 87,000 clones, around nine tenths of them seen only once. The data originate from a study of T cell changes during pregnancy in multiple sclerosis. The receptor comes from a female donor with multiple sclerosis, enrolled in a pregnancy study. The source was CD4+ T cells from peripheral blood mononuclear cells, collected before pregnancy. V gene TRBV29-1 combines with J gene TRBJ1-4; D is uncertain. In DNA, the CDR3 is TGCAGCGCCGGACTTAGATGGGAAAAACTGTTTTTT. It is translated as CSAGLRWEKLFF.